Each of the 19 T cell receptor beta chains below was sequenced from the same sample in a study of OX40 agonist ivuxolimab in advanced cancers. Sequencing used immunoSEQ multiplex PCR; TCRdb keeps in-frame clones, though not all of them. The sample has fewer than 70,000 clones; 75% to 90% are singletons. The sequences come from CD4+ or CD8+ T cells sorted from blood, collected in a trial of the OX40 agonist ivuxolimab. The receptors shown here come from an adult with an advanced solid tumor such as melanoma, head and neck, liver or kidney cancer.

On this clone itself: Within the sample, other DNA sequences also encode this same CDR3. The gene calls are TRBV27 and TRBJ2-2, with no clear D. V was cut by 3 bases and J by 6 bases, with 2 bases left in between. In germline, CDR1 is MNHEY, CDR2 SMNVEV (reference sequence). The CDR3 covers 11 residues. CDR3 sequence reads: CASSLAGELFF. Written as DNA, the CDR3 is TGTGCCAGCAGTTTGGCCGGGGAGCTGTTTTTT.

The V and J genes are TRBV28 and TRBJ2-3; D unclear. Germline V gene sequence: CDR1 MDHEN, CDR2 SYDVKM. This CDR3 has 13 residues. V was clipped by 2 bases and J by 3 bases, with 6 bases between them. CDR3 bases: TGTGCCAGCAGTTTAGACGGTACAGATACGCAGTATTTT. Protein: CASSLDGTDTQYF.

The J gene is TRBJ1-5, the V gene TRBV28, with D unresolved. The germline V gene has CDR1 MDHEN and CDR2 SYDVKM. The CDR3 consists of 16 residues. V was clipped by 0 bases and J by 0 bases, with 9 bases between them. For the CDR3, the DNA is TGTGCCAGCAGTTTATGGTCGGGGAATAGCAATCAGCCCCAGCATTTT. This gives the protein CASSLWSGNSNQPQHF.

This clone was counted a single time. The chain joins TRBV29-1 to TRBJ1-5, with 8 positions matching TRBD1. The CDR3 contains 13 residues. V gave up 2 bases and J gave up 6 bases; unmatched junction bases: 3. CDR1 is SQVTM, CDR2 ANQGSEA, per germline. This CDR3 reads CSVESDRGQPQHF. For the CDR3, the DNA is TGCAGCGTTGAAAGCGACAGGGGTCAGCCCCAGCATTTT.

The gene calls are TRBV6-6 and TRBJ2-3, with D unresolved. Germline V gives CDR1 MNHNY, CDR2 SVGAGI (reference sequence). The CDR3 totals 14 residues. V dropped 10 bases and J dropped 6 bases, with 20 bases sitting between them. DNA of the CDR3: TGTGCCATCCAGACAATCCTCATGGGGGATACGCAGTATTTT. Encoded protein: CAIQTILMGDTQYF.

The chain carries TRBV11-2 and TRBJ2-1, with 7 bases fitting TRBD1. CDR1 and CDR2 from the germline V gene are SGHAT and FQNNGV. V gave up 1 base and J gave up 4 bases; unmatched junction bases: 7. This CDR3 is built from 16 residues. CDR3 nucleotide sequence: TGTGCCAGCAGCTTAGGGACAGGACTGGCGTACAATGAGCAGTTCTTC. Translated, it gives CASSLGTGLAYNEQFF. Full variable domain (outside the CDR3, taken from reference TRBV11-2 and TRBJ2-1): EAGVAQSPRYKIIEKRQSVAFWCNPISGHATLYWYQQILGQGPKLLIQFQNNGVVDDSQLPKDRFSAERLKGVDSTLKIQPAKLEDSAVYLCASSLGTGLAYNEQFFGPGTRLTVL.

The chain links TRBV6-5 to TRBJ2-7, with D possibly matching TRBD1 (6 bases). The CDR3 extends over 14 amino acids. Germline V gene sequence: CDR1 MNHEY, CDR2 SVGAGI. The V gene lost 5 bases and the J gene lost 4 bases, with 15 bases spanning the gap. Here the CDR3 reads CASSEVGGEYEQYF. In DNA, the CDR3 is TGTGCCAGCAGTGAAGTAGGGGGTGAATACGAGCAGTACTTC.

V usage is TRBV19 and J usage is TRBJ1-1, with D hard to call. The CDR3 consists of 13 residues. Germline assignment: CDR1 LNHDA and CDR2 SQIVND (reference sequence). V lost 7 bases and J 1 base, leaving 10 bases between the germline ends. Here the CDR3 DNA reads TGTGCCAGTACCGCTAAAAGGAACACTGAAGCTTTCTTT. Protein sequence: CASTAKRNTEAFF.

J is TRBJ1-4 and V is TRBV7-8, with a possible D match to TRBD1 (5 bases). V was cut by 7 bases and J by 9 bases, with 21 bases left in between. The CDR3 consists of 15 residues. CDR1 and CDR2 from the germline V gene are SGHVS and FQNEAQ. The CDR3 here is CASILAGALGKKLFF. In nucleotides, the CDR3 is TGTGCCAGCATCCTCGCCGGGGCCCTAGGGAAAAAACTGTTTTTT.

This clone showed up just a few times. The gene calls are TRBV6-6 and TRBJ1-1; D unresolved. The V gene's germline CDR1 is MNHNY and CDR2 SVGAGI (reference sequence). This CDR3 comprises 13 residues. Trimming shortened V by 4 bases and J by 6 bases, and 12 bases separated the two germline ends. The DNA of the CDR3 is TGTGCCAGCAGTTTACGGGTACACTCTGAAGCTTTCTTT. Amino acids: CASSLRVHSEAFF.

Only one count was recorded for this clone. The rearrangement joins TRBV2 to TRBJ1-2; 12 bases fit TRBD1. The CDR3 totals 15 residues. Per the germline V gene, CDR1 is SNHLY and CDR2 is FYNNEI. J lost 4 bases, V lost 6 bases, and 6 bases had no gene match. CDR3 residues: CASRAGTGGVYGYTF. The CDR3 DNA follows: TGTGCCAGCAGAGCCGGGACAGGGGGCGTCTATGGCTACACCTTC. Full variable domain (remainder filled in from reference TRBV2 and TRBJ1-2): EPEVTQTPSHQVTQMGQEVILRCVPISNHLYFYWYRQILGQKVEFLVSFYNNEISEKSEIFDDQFSVERPDGSNFTLKIRSTKLEDSAMYFCASRAGTGGVYGYTFGSGTRLTVV.

The CDR3 DNA follows: TGTGCCAGCAGTCTGCAAAAAAGTTACGAGCAGTACTTC. This codes for CASSLQKSYEQYF. This chain joins TRBV27 and TRBJ2-7; D is undetermined. Trimming removed 5 bases from V and 4 bases from J, with 12 bases in between. The CDR3 loop spans 13 amino acids. CDR1 is MNHEY and CDR2 is SMNVEV in the germline V gene (reference sequence).

The gene calls are TRBV28 and TRBJ1-6; no reliable D call. Trimming removed 7 bases at V and 4 bases at J, with 11 bases between. Germline CDR1 reads MDHEN; CDR2 reads SYDVKM. The CDR3 consists of 14 residues. Written as DNA, the CDR3 is TGTGCCAGCAACGAACAGCGTTATAATTCACCCCTCCACTTT. It is translated as CASNEQRYNSPLHF.

A few counts support this clone. The rearrangement joins TRBV19 to TRBJ1-5; D gene uncertain. The germline V gene has CDR1 LNHDA and CDR2 SQIVND (reference sequence). V was shortened by 4 bases and J by 4 bases, with 5 bases between the two germline ends. This CDR3 is built from 12 residues. Here the CDR3 reads CASSTWNQPQHF. In nucleotides, the CDR3 is TGTGCCAGTAGTACGTGGAATCAGCCCCAGCATTTT.

The rearrangement joins TRBV12-5 to TRBJ1-4, with D perhaps TRBD1 (5 bases). V lost 6 bases, J lost 7 bases, and 18 bases lay in between. CDR1 and CDR2 from the germline V gene are LGHNT and FRNRAP. This CDR3 comprises 15 residues. This CDR3 is CASGAGPGEVEKLFF. CDR3 nucleotide sequence: TGTGCTAGTGGGGCGGGACCCGGAGAGGTTGAAAAACTGTTTTTT.

The rearrangement links TRBV6-6 to TRBJ1-6, with 10 nucleotides matching TRBD1. The CDR3 runs to 14 residues. With 5 bases clipped from V and 7 bases from J, the junction kept 2 bases outside the gene matches. Per germline, CDR1 MNHNY and CDR2 SVGAGI (reference sequence). CDR3 region: CASSRQGANSPLHF. In nucleotides, the CDR3 is TGTGCCAGCAGTCGACAGGGGGCGAATTCACCCCTCCACTTT.

The CDR3 reads CASSQDWGLSGGNSPLHF. CDR3 DNA sequence: TGCGCCAGCAGCCAAGATTGGGGCCTCTCGGGCGGTAATTCACCCCTCCACTTT. The V and J genes are TRBV4-3 and TRBJ1-6; D is possibly TRBD1 (5 bases). The CDR3 runs 18 residues. From germline, CDR1 is LGHNA and CDR2 YSLEER. V lost 0 bases to trimming and J lost 6 bases, with 18 bases between them.

This clone occurred a few times. The gene calls are TRBV5-4 and TRBJ2-7; no definite D call. The CDR3 extends over 13 amino acids. Per the germline V gene, CDR1 is SGHNT and CDR2 is YYREEE (reference sequence). Deletions cut 4 bases from V and 0 bases from J, with 8 bases between. This chain's CDR3 is CASSMTGSYEQYF. For the CDR3, the DNA is TGTGCCAGCAGCATGACTGGCTCCTACGAGCAGTACTTC.

The rearrangement links TRBV7-9 to TRBJ2-7, with D unclear. Trimming pared 3 bases from V and 4 bases from J, leaving 7 bases between. The CDR3 spans 12 residues. Germline CDR1 and CDR2: SEHNR and FQNEAQ (reference sequence). Written as DNA, the CDR3 is TGTGCCAGCAGCTTCGACCGGTACGAGCAGTACTTC. Translation gives CASSFDRYEQYF.